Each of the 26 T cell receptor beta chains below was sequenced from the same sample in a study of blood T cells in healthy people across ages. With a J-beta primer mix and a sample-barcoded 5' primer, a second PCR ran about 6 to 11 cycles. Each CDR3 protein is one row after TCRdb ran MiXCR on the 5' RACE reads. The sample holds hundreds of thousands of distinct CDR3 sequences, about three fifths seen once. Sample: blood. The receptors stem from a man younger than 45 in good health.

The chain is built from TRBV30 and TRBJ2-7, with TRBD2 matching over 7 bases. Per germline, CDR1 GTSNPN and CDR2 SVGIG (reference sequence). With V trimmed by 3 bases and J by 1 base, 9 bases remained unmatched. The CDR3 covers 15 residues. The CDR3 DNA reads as TGTGCCTGGAGCCTCGGGGGGTTAAAGTCCTACGAGCAGTACTTC. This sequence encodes CAWSLGGLKSYEQYF. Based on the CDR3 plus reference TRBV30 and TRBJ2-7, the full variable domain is SQTIHQWPATLVQPVGSPLSLECTVEGTSNPNLYWYRQAAGRGLQLLFYSVGIGQISSEVPQNLSASRPQDRQFILSSKKLLLSDSGFYLCAWSLGGLKSYEQYFGPGTRLTVT.

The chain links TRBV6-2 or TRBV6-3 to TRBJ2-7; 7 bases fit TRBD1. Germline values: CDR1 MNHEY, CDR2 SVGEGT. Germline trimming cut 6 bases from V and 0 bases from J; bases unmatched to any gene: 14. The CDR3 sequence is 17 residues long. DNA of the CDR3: TGTGCCAGCAGACCTAACGCCGGGACAGCCTCCTCCTACGAGCAGTACTTC. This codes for CASRPNAGTASSYEQYF.

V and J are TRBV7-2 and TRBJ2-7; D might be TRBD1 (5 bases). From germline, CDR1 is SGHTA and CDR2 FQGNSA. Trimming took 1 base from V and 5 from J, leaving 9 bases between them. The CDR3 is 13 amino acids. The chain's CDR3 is CASSLGGIDEQYF. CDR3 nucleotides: TGTGCCAGCAGCTTAGGGGGCATTGACGAGCAGTACTTC.

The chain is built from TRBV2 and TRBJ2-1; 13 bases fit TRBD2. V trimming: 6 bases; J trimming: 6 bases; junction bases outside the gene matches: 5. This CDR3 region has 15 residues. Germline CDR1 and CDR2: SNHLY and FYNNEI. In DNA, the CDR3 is TGTGCCAGCAGGGCCGGGACTAGCGGGGTCAATGAGCAGTTCTTC. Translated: CASRAGTSGVNEQFF.

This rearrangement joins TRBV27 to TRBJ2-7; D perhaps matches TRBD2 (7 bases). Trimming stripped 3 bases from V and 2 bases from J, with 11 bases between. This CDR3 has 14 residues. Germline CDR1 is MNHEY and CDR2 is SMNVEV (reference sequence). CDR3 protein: CASSFSRGPYEQYF. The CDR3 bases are TGTGCCAGCAGTTTTTCGCGGGGGCCCTACGAGCAGTACTTC.

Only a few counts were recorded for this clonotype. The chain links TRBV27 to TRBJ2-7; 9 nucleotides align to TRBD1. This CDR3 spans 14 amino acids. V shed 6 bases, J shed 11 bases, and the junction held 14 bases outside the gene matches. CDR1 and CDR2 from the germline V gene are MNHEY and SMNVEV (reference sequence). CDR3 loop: CASRPGTGLGREYF. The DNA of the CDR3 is TGTGCCAGCAGACCCGGGACAGGGCTAGGTAGGGAGTACTTC.

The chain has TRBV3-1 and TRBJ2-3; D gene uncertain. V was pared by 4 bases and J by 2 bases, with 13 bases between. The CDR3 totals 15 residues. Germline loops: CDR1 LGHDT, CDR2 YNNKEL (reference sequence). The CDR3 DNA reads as TGTGCCAGCAGCCTTAACCATGACTCCACAGATACGCAGTATTTT. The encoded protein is CASSLNHDSTDTQYF.

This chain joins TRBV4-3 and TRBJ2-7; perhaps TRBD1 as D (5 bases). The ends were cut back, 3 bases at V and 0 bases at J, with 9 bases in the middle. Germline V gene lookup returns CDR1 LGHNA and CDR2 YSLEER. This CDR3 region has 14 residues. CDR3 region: CASSQGPNSYEQYF. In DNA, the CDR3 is TGCGCCAGCAGCCAGGGGCCCAACTCCTACGAGCAGTACTTC.

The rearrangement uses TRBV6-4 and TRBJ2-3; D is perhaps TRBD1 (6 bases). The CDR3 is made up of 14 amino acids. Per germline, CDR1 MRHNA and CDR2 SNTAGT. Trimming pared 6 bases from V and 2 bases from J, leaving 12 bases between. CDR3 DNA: TGTGCCAGCAGCTCAGGGGACGACACAGATACGCAGTATTTT. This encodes CASSSGDDTDTQYF.

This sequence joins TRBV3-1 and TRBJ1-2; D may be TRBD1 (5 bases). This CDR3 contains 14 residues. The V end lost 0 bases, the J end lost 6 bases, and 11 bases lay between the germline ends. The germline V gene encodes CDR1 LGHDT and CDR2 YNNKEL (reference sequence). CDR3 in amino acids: CASSQDAGRDGYTF. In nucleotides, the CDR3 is TGTGCCAGCAGCCAAGATGCGGGGCGCGATGGCTACACCTTC.

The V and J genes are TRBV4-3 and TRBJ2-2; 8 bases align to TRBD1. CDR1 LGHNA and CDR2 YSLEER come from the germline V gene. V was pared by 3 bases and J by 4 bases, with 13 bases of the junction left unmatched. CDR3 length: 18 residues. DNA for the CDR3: TGCGCCAGCAGCCAGCGGGCTCCAGGAGACAGGGGCACCGGGGAGCTGTTTTTT. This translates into CASSQRAPGDRGTGELFF.

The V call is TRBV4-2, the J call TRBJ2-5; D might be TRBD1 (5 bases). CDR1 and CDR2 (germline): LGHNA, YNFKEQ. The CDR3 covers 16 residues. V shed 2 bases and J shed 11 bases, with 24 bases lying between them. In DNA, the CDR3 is TGTGCCAGCAGCCAAATCGCAGGGCCAGAGTACAATGAGCAGTACTTC. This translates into CASSQIAGPEYNEQYF.

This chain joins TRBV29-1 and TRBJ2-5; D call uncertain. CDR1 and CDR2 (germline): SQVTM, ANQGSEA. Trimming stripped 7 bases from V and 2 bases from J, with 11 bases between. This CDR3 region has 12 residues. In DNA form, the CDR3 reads TGCAGCGCCGGAGTGGGACAAGAGACCCAGTACTTC. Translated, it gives CSAGVGQETQYF.

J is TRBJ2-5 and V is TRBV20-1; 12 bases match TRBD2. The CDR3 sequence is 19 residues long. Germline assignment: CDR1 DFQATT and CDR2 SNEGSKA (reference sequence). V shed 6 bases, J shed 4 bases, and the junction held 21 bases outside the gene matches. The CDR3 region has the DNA TGCAGTGCGGAGGTCCTAGCGGGAGGGCCTCCACTGAAACGAGAGACCCAGTACTTC. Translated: CSAEVLAGGPPLKRETQYF.

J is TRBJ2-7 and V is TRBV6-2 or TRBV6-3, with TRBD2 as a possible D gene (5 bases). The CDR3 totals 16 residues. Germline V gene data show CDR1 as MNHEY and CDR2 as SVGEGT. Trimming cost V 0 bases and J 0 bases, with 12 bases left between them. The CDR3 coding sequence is TGTGCCAGCAGTTACTCGAGCGGACCTCGCTCCTACGAGCAGTACTTC. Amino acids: CASSYSSGPRSYEQYF.

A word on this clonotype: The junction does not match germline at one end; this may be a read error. CDR3 nucleotides: TGTGCCAGCAGGGCGGGGGGCGAATACACAGAAGCTTTCTTT. The encoded protein is CASRAGGEYTEAFF. The gene calls are TRBV12-3 or TRBV12-4 and TRBJ1-1; D is possibly TRBD1 (6 bases). CDR3 size: 14 residues.

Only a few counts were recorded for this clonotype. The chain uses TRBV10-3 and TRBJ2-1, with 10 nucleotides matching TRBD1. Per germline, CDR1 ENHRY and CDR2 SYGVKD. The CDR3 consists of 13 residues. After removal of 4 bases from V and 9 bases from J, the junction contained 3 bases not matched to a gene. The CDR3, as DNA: TGTGCCATCAGTGCGGGACAGGGGACTGAGCAGTTCTTC. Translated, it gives CAISAGQGTEQFF.

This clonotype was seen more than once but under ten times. The CDR3 nucleotides read TGTGCCAGCAGCTTAGCGCTATTGCGGTCCACGAACACCGGGGAGCTGTTTTTT. Translation gives CASSLALLRSTNTGELFF. V and J are TRBV7-8 and TRBJ2-2; D gene unclear. Germline V gene sequence: CDR1 SGHVS, CDR2 FQNEAQ. With 0 bases removed from V and 0 bases from J, the gap between germline ends came to 14 bases. The CDR3 loop spans 18 amino acids.

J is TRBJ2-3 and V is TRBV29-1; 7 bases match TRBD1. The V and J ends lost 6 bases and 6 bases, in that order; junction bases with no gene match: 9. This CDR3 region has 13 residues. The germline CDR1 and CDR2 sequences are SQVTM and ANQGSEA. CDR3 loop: CSVVTGSADTQYF. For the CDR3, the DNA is TGCAGCGTCGTGACAGGGAGTGCGGATACGCAGTATTTT.

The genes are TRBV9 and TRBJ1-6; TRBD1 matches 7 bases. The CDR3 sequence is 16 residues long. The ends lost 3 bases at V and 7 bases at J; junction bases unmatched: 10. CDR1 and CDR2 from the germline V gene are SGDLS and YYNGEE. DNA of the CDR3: TGTGCCAGCAGCGCAGGAGGCCCGGGACAGAATTCACCCCTCCACTTT. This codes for CASSAGGPGQNSPLHF.

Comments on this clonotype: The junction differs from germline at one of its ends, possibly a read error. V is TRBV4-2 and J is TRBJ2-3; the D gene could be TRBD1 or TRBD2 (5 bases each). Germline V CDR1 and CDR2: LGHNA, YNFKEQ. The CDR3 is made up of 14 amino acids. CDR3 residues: CASSQDPGADTRYF. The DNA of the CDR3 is TGTGCCAGCAGCCAAGATCCCGGGGCAGATACGCGGTATTTT.

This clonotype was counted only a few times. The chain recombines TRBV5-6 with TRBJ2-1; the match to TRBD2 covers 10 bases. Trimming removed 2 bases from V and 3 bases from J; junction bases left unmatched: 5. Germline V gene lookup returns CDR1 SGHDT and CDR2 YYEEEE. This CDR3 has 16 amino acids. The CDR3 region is CASSLERGGDYNEQFF. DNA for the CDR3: TGTGCCAGCAGCTTAGAGCGGGGGGGCGACTACAATGAGCAGTTCTTC.

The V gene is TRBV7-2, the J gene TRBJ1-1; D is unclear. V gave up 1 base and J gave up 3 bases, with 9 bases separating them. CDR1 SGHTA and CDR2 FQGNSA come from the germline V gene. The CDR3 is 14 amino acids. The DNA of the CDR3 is TGTGCCAGCAGCTTAGTGGGGTGGGACACTGAAGCTTTCTTT. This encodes CASSLVGWDTEAFF.

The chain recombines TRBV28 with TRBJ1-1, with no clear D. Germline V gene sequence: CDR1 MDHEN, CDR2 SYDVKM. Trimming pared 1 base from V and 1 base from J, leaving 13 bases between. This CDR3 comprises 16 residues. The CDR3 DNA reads TGTGCCAGCAGTTTATCCTTCTCACGGGCGAACACTGAAGCTTTCTTT. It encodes CASSLSFSRANTEAFF.

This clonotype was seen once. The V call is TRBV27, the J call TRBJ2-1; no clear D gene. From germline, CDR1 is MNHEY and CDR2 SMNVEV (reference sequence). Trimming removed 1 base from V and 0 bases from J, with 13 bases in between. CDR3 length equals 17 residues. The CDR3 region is CASSLFVIADSYNEQFF. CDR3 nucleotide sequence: TGTGCCAGCAGTTTATTCGTTATAGCAGACTCCTACAATGAGCAGTTCTTC.

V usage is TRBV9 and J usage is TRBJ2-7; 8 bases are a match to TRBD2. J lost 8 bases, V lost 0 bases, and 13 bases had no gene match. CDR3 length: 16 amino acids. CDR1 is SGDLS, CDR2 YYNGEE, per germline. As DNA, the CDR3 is TGTGCCAGCAGCGTAGGACCCCAGACTAGCGAATACAAGCAGTACTTC. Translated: CASSVGPQTSEYKQYF.